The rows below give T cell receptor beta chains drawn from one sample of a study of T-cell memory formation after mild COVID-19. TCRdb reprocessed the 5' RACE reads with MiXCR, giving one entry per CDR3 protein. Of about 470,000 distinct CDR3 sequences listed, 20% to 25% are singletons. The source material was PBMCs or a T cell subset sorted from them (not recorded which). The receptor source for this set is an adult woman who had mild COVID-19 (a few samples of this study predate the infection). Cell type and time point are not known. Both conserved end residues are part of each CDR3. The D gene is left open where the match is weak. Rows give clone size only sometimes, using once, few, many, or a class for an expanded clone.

cdr3_aa: CASSLQPGIADTQYF; cdr3_nt: TGTGCCAGCAGCTTACAGCCAGGGATCGCAGATACGCAGTATTTT; j_call: TRBJ2-3; v_call: TRBV7-3; d_call: -; clone_size: few
cdr3_aa: CASSITVGSPLHF; cdr3_nt: TGTGCCAGCAGCATAACGGTTGGCTCACCCCTCCACTTT; j_call: TRBJ1-6; v_call: TRBV11-2; d_call: -; clone_size: -
cdr3_aa: CASSLVTGAYGYEQFF; cdr3_nt: TGTGCCAGCAGTTTAGTCACAGGGGCTTATGGATATGAGCAGTTCTTC; j_call: TRBJ2-1; v_call: TRBV12-3/TRBV12-4; d_call: TRBD1; clone_size: few
cdr3_aa: CASSYSRGGGELFF; cdr3_nt: TGTGCCAGCAGTTACTCCCGAGGGGGCGGGGAGCTGTTTTTT; j_call: TRBJ2-2; v_call: TRBV6-6; d_call: -; clone_size: -
cdr3_aa: CASSQDALRATSTGELFF; cdr3_nt: TGCGCCAGCAGCCAAGATGCCCTTAGAGCAACCAGCACCGGGGAGCTGTTTTTT; j_call: TRBJ2-2; v_call: TRBV4-3; d_call: -; clone_size: -
cdr3_aa: CASSRDRSTGELFF; cdr3_nt: TGCGCCAGCAGCAGGGACAGGTCCACCGGGGAGCTGTTTTTT; j_call: TRBJ2-2; v_call: TRBV4-1; d_call: TRBD1; clone_size: many
cdr3_aa: CATSDTLAGGNNEQFF; cdr3_nt: TGTGCCACCAGTGACACACTAGCGGGGGGTAACAATGAGCAGTTCTTC; j_call: TRBJ2-1; v_call: TRBV24-1; d_call: TRBD2; clone_size: few
cdr3_aa: CASSLAGEQETQYF; cdr3_nt: TGTGCCAGCAGCCTTGCAGGGGAGCAAGAGACCCAGTACTTC; j_call: TRBJ2-5; v_call: TRBV6-5; d_call: -; clone_size: many
cdr3_aa: CASSPRAGPGGEQYF; cdr3_nt: TGTGCCAGCAGCCCCCGGGCGGGCCCAGGGGGCGAGCAGTACTTC; j_call: TRBJ2-7; v_call: TRBV13; d_call: TRBD1; clone_size: few
cdr3_aa: CATSDSTGSQETQYF; cdr3_nt: TGTGCCACCAGTGATTCTACAGGATCGCAAGAGACCCAGTACTTC; j_call: TRBJ2-5; v_call: TRBV24-1; d_call: -; clone_size: few
cdr3_aa: CASSPRVQAGDEQFF; cdr3_nt: TGTGCCAGTAGTCCGCGGGTGCAGGCTGGGGATGAGCAGTTCTTC; j_call: TRBJ2-1; v_call: TRBV19; d_call: -; clone_size: -
cdr3_aa: CASSYRDGGSPLHF; cdr3_nt: TGCGCCAGCAGCTACCGGGACGGGGGCTCACCCCTCCACTTT; j_call: TRBJ1-6; v_call: TRBV5-1; d_call: -; clone_size: -
cdr3_aa: CASSIWGAESTDTQYF; cdr3_nt: TGTGCCAGTAGTATATGGGGAGCGGAAAGCACAGATACGCAGTATTTT; j_call: TRBJ2-3; v_call: TRBV19; d_call: -; clone_size: -
cdr3_aa: CASSERDSHKPNYGYTF; cdr3_nt: TGTGCCAGCAGTGAGAGGGACAGCCACAAGCCTAACTATGGCTACACCTTC; j_call: TRBJ1-2; v_call: TRBV2; d_call: TRBD1; clone_size: -
cdr3_aa: CASSDTGGAPEAFF; cdr3_nt: TGTGCCAGCAGCGACACAGGGGGCGCCCCTGAAGCTTTCTTT; j_call: TRBJ1-1; v_call: TRBV7-9; d_call: TRBD1; clone_size: -
cdr3_aa: CDWSTGGYGYTF; cdr3_nt: TGTGACTGGAGTACAGGGGGCTATGGCTACACCTTC; j_call: TRBJ1-2; v_call: TRBV30; d_call: TRBD1; clone_size: -
cdr3_aa: CASSLHGLAGEGETQYF; cdr3_nt: TGTGCCAGCAGTTTACACGGACTAGCGGGGGAAGGAGAGACCCAGTACTTC; j_call: TRBJ2-5; v_call: TRBV12-3/TRBV12-4; d_call: TRBD2; clone_size: -
cdr3_aa: CAGAEGFYNEQFF; cdr3_nt: TGTGCTGGGGCTGAGGGATTTTACAATGAGCAGTTCTTC; j_call: TRBJ2-1; v_call: TRBV12-3/TRBV12-4; d_call: -; clone_size: -
cdr3_aa: CSARDPKDPGQLRHNEQFF; cdr3_nt: TGCAGTGCTAGAGATCCCAAGGATCCGGGGCAACTGCGGCACAATGAGCAGTTCTTC; j_call: TRBJ2-1; v_call: TRBV20-1; d_call: -; clone_size: -
cdr3_aa: CASSLDRVSFDEQFF; cdr3_nt: TGCGCCAGCAGCTTAGACAGGGTTTCGTTCGATGAGCAGTTCTTC; j_call: TRBJ2-1; v_call: TRBV5-1; d_call: TRBD1; clone_size: many
cdr3_aa: CATSSPLAGELDTQYF; cdr3_nt: TGTGCCACCAGTTCCCCACTAGCGGGAGAATTAGATACGCAGTATTTT; j_call: TRBJ2-3; v_call: TRBV24-1; d_call: TRBD2; clone_size: many
cdr3_aa: CASSLGDYLTDTQYF; cdr3_nt: TGTGCCAGCAGCTTAGGGGACTATCTCACAGATACGCAGTATTTT; j_call: TRBJ2-3; v_call: TRBV7-9; d_call: TRBD2; clone_size: -
cdr3_aa: CASSQGGRTYNEQFF; cdr3_nt: TGCGCCAGCAGCCAAGGGGGCCGAACCTACAATGAGCAGTTCTTC; j_call: TRBJ2-1; v_call: TRBV4-3; d_call: -; clone_size: -
cdr3_aa: CASSPNRFGGPTGELFF; cdr3_nt: TGTGCCAGCAGCCCCAATAGATTCGGGGGGCCGACCGGGGAGCTGTTTTTT; j_call: TRBJ2-2; v_call: TRBV9; d_call: -; clone_size: -
cdr3_aa: CATSDLATGGAGDTQYF; cdr3_nt: TGTGCCACCAGTGACCTCGCTACAGGGGGCGCGGGAGATACGCAGTATTTT; j_call: TRBJ2-3; v_call: TRBV24-1; d_call: TRBD1; clone_size: -
cdr3_aa: CASSQDATGGLYEQYF; cdr3_nt: TGTGCCAGCAGCCAAGATGCCACAGGGGGCTTGTACGAGCAGTACTTC; j_call: TRBJ2-7; v_call: TRBV3-1; d_call: TRBD1; clone_size: -
cdr3_aa: CASSLNQGDTEAFF; cdr3_nt: TGTGCCAGCAGCTTAAATCAGGGGGACACTGAAGCTTTCTTT; j_call: TRBJ1-1; v_call: TRBV11-2; d_call: TRBD1; clone_size: -
cdr3_aa: CASSLLQGLYGYTF; cdr3_nt: TGTGCCAGCAGTTTATTGCAGGGGCTCTATGGCTACACCTTC; j_call: TRBJ1-2; v_call: TRBV28; d_call: -; clone_size: -
cdr3_aa: CATSRSHRVTGELFF; cdr3_nt: TGTGCCACCAGCCGGTCCCACAGGGTTACCGGGGAGCTGTTTTTT; j_call: TRBJ2-2; v_call: TRBV15; d_call: -; clone_size: -
cdr3_aa: CSVEDPGLQAEQFF; cdr3_nt: TGCAGCGTTGAAGACCCGGGACTCCAAGCTGAGCAGTTCTTC; j_call: TRBJ2-1; v_call: TRBV29-1; d_call: -; clone_size: few
cdr3_aa: CASSQPRTSGETDTQYF; cdr3_nt: TGTGCCAGCAGCCAACCCAGGACTAGCGGAGAAACAGATACGCAGTATTTT; j_call: TRBJ2-3; v_call: TRBV14; d_call: TRBD2; clone_size: few
cdr3_aa: CAWDPHGTTNEQFF; cdr3_nt: TGTGCCTGGGACCCCCACGGGACCACCAATGAGCAGTTCTTC; j_call: TRBJ2-1; v_call: TRBV30; d_call: -; clone_size: -
cdr3_aa: CASSLGGGGYNEQFF; cdr3_nt: TGTGCCAGCAGCTTAGGAGGGGGAGGGTACAATGAGCAGTTCTTC; j_call: TRBJ2-1; v_call: TRBV5-5; d_call: -; clone_size: many
cdr3_aa: CATSDLRAPGYNEQFF; cdr3_nt: TGTGCCACCAGTGATTTAAGAGCTCCTGGGTACAATGAGCAGTTCTTC; j_call: TRBJ2-1; v_call: TRBV24-1; d_call: -; clone_size: few
cdr3_aa: CASYTGVNTEAFF; cdr3_nt: TGTGCCAGTTACACGGGAGTTAACACTGAAGCTTTCTTT; j_call: TRBJ1-1; v_call: TRBV6-1; d_call: -; clone_size: few
cdr3_aa: CASSPEALTYEQYF; cdr3_nt: TGTGCCAGCTCACCGGAAGCTCTTACCTACGAGCAGTACTTC; j_call: TRBJ2-7; v_call: TRBV18; d_call: -; clone_size: few
cdr3_aa: CAHRDRKNTGELFF; cdr3_nt: TGTGCTCATCGGGACAGGAAGAACACCGGGGAGCTGTTTTTT; j_call: TRBJ2-2; v_call: TRBV7-9; d_call: TRBD1; clone_size: few
cdr3_aa: CSAQPGLAFLNEQFF; cdr3_nt: TGCAGTGCTCAACCGGGACTAGCGTTCTTGAATGAGCAGTTCTTC; j_call: TRBJ2-1; v_call: TRBV20-1; d_call: TRBD2; clone_size: -
cdr3_aa: CASRDSTGLRGYNEQFF; cdr3_nt: TGTGCCAGCAGAGATTCGACAGGCCTCAGGGGGTACAATGAGCAGTTCTTC; j_call: TRBJ2-1; v_call: TRBV12-3/TRBV12-4; d_call: TRBD1; clone_size: few
cdr3_aa: CASSQAVYGGRRRDEQFF; cdr3_nt: TGTGCCAGCAGCCAGGCCGTGTATGGCGGGAGGCGACGCGATGAGCAGTTCTTC; j_call: TRBJ2-1; v_call: TRBV7-2; d_call: TRBD2; clone_size: -
cdr3_aa: CSAISGGAEQYF; cdr3_nt: TGCAGTGCTATTAGCGGGGGGGCCGAGCAGTACTTC; j_call: TRBJ2-7; v_call: TRBV20-1; d_call: TRBD2; clone_size: -
cdr3_aa: CASSFGLTFATGELFF; cdr3_nt: TGTGCCAGCAGTTTCGGGTTAACTTTTGCCACCGGGGAGCTGTTTTTT; j_call: TRBJ2-2; v_call: TRBV27; d_call: -; clone_size: few
cdr3_aa: CASTGTSGSGETQYF; cdr3_nt: TGTGCCAGCACAGGGACTAGCGGATCCGGGGAGACCCAGTACTTC; j_call: TRBJ2-5; v_call: TRBV7-9; d_call: TRBD2; clone_size: -
cdr3_aa: CASSFGLADYEQYF; cdr3_nt: TGTGCCAGCAGTTTTGGGCTAGCGGACTACGAGCAGTACTTC; j_call: TRBJ2-7; v_call: TRBV12-3/TRBV12-4; d_call: TRBD2; clone_size: few
cdr3_aa: CASSLVSYNPPSGVPYEQYF; cdr3_nt: TGTGCCAGCAGCTTAGTCTCGTATAATCCGCCTAGCGGGGTGCCCTACGAGCAGTACTTC; j_call: TRBJ2-7; v_call: TRBV7-9; d_call: TRBD2; clone_size: -
cdr3_aa: CSVEDRDEQFF; cdr3_nt: TGCAGCGTTGAAGATCGAGATGAGCAGTTCTTC; j_call: TRBJ2-1; v_call: TRBV29-1; d_call: -; clone_size: few
cdr3_aa: CASSLDRDGDTEAFF; cdr3_nt: TGCGCCAGCAGCTTGGACCGAGACGGAGACACTGAAGCTTTCTTT; j_call: TRBJ1-1; v_call: TRBV5-1; d_call: -; clone_size: few
cdr3_aa: CASSLVSGANYGYTF; cdr3_nt: TGTGCCAGCAGCTTAGTGAGCGGGGCTAACTATGGCTACACCTTC; j_call: TRBJ1-2; v_call: TRBV7-8; d_call: -; clone_size: -
cdr3_aa: CASSAREGRGQETQYF; cdr3_nt: TGTGCCAGCAGCGCCCGAGAGGGCAGGGGGCAAGAGACCCAGTACTTC; j_call: TRBJ2-5; v_call: TRBV9; d_call: TRBD1; clone_size: many
cdr3_aa: CASSLEAYGIPSEQYF; cdr3_nt: TGTGCCAGCAGCTTAGAAGCTTACGGTATTCCCTCCGAGCAGTACTTC; j_call: TRBJ2-7; v_call: TRBV5-5; d_call: -; clone_size: -
cdr3_aa: CASSKQGAPTEAFF; cdr3_nt: TGTGCCAGCAGCAAACAGGGGGCGCCCACTGAAGCTTTCTTT; j_call: TRBJ1-1; v_call: TRBV7-9; d_call: TRBD1; clone_size: -
cdr3_aa: CASSRDTGGEETQYF; cdr3_nt: TGTGCCAGCTCACGGGACACAGGGGGCGAGGAGACCCAGTACTTC; j_call: TRBJ2-5; v_call: TRBV18; d_call: TRBD1; clone_size: few
cdr3_aa: CASSLSGSPQETQYF; cdr3_nt: TGCGCCAGCAGCTTGTCTGGGTCCCCTCAAGAGACCCAGTACTTC; j_call: TRBJ2-5; v_call: TRBV5-1; d_call: -; clone_size: few
cdr3_aa: CASSEKSTDTQYF; cdr3_nt: TGTGCCAGCTCCGAAAAGAGCACAGATACGCAGTATTTT; j_call: TRBJ2-3; v_call: TRBV7-9; d_call: -; clone_size: few
cdr3_aa: CASSTDRAMNTGELFF; cdr3_nt: TGTGCCAGCAGCACGGACAGGGCCATGAACACCGGGGAGCTGTTTTTT; j_call: TRBJ2-2; v_call: TRBV7-3; d_call: TRBD1; clone_size: -
cdr3_aa: CASSLSGTGVTAFF; cdr3_nt: TGTGCCAGCAGTTTATCCGGGACAGGCGTTACGGCTTTCTTT; j_call: TRBJ1-1; v_call: TRBV27; d_call: TRBD1; clone_size: -
cdr3_aa: CASSLALGPGELFF; cdr3_nt: TGTGCCAGCAGCCTTGCGTTAGGTCCCGGGGAGCTGTTTTTT; j_call: TRBJ2-2; v_call: TRBV7-3; d_call: -; clone_size: few